The entry that follows covers one TCR beta chain sequence. Its specificity is unknown. The sample comes from a study of high-grade serous ovarian cancer treatment subgroups. Study background: Mean per sample: around 14,000 reads, around 7,100 unique TCR beta rearrangements.

TCRdb keeps only in-frame clones here, not all; method: immunoSEQ multiplex PCR. The top ten hold roughly 6.1% of the sample, which has fewer than 20,000 clones, roughly 75% seen once. V shed 5 bases and J 8 bases; nucleotides not matched to a gene: 8. The CDR3 sequence is 15 residues long. Germline V CDR1 and CDR2: LNHNV, YYDKDF (reference sequence). Study findings and constraints: TCR clonal relatedness correlated positively with neoantigen level. Same-patient tumor repertoires overlapped at about 0.11 to 0.85; different patients barely overlapped. Spatial context was lost because tumors were sequenced in bulk.

Tumor tissue was taken before any definitive surgery or chemotherapy was given. The material sequenced was tumor tissue. The chain joins TRBV15 to TRBJ1-4; 10 bases are shared with TRBD1. This clonotype originated in a human donor with high-grade serous ovarian cancer. CDR3 residues: CATSGNRDRGEKLFF. DNA of the CDR3: TGTGCCACCAGCGGAAACCGGGACAGGGGAGAAAAACTGTTTTTT.